The 22 T cell receptor beta chains listed next were all sequenced from one sample in a study of CD8+ T cells in alopecia areata. Peripheral blood and lesional scalp punch biopsies came from alopecia areata patients. Extracted from the samples, RNA was reverse transcribed into cDNA to serve as the sequencing template. Clones were sequenced by immunoSEQ multiplex PCR, and TCRdb holds only the in-frame ones, with some missing. The table records 10,000 or so clones, approximately 60% of them present only once. The sample in question was skin, obtained at week 0. These TCRs come from a human donor with alopecia areata.

V is TRBV2 and J is TRBJ2-1, with TRBD1 matching over 8 bases. Trimming removed 6 bases from V and 0 bases from J; junction bases left unmatched: 10. Germline CDR1 and CDR2: SNHLY and FYNNEI. The CDR3 extends over 17 amino acids. The CDR3 DNA is TGTGCCAGCAGGACCGGGACAGGAGTTAGCTCCTACAATGAGCAGTTCTTC. This codes for CASRTGTGVSSYNEQFF.

The genes are TRBV5-1 and TRBJ2-5; a weak D match, TRBD2 (5 bases). Germline V CDR1 and CDR2: SGHRS, YFSETQ. This CDR3 has 16 amino acids. V was clipped by 0 bases and J by 0 bases, with 12 bases between them. The CDR3 DNA is TGCGCCAGCAGCTTGGGAGGACTGACAAACCAAGAGACCCAGTACTTC. Its protein product is CASSLGGLTNQETQYF.

The rearrangement joins TRBV29-1 to TRBJ1-2, with D possibly matching TRBD1 (6 bases). Looked up from germline, CDR1 is SQVTM and CDR2 is ANQGSEA. The CDR3 length is 14 residues. V lost 7 bases, J lost 3 bases, and 18 bases lay in between. The chain's CDR3 is CSGSGISGDYGYTF. For the CDR3, the DNA is TGCAGCGGCTCCGGGATCTCAGGGGACTATGGCTACACCTTC.

The V and J genes are TRBV12-2 and TRBJ1-2; the table's D call, TRBD1, was not checked against the DNA. TRBV12-2 corresponds to a pseudogene. This CDR3 region has 12 residues. The CDR3 loop is CASRLQGDGYTF. The CDR3 DNA reads as TGTGCAAGTCGCTTACAAGGGGATGGCTACACCTTC.

This chain connects TRBV30 to TRBJ2-2, with 7 bases that match TRBD2. V dropped 0 bases and J dropped 4; count of bases not matched to a gene: 5. The CDR3 runs to 15 residues. The V gene's germline CDR1 is GTSNPN and CDR2 SVGIG (reference sequence). The CDR3 here is CAWSVGTTTTGELFF. The DNA for the CDR3 is TGTGCCTGGAGTGTTGGGACTACGACCACCGGGGAGCTGTTTTTT.

The chain combines TRBV6-4 with TRBJ2-1; 12 nucleotides agree with TRBD2. This CDR3 comprises 15 residues. After removal of 0 bases from V and 6 bases from J, the junction contained 0 bases not matched to a gene. Germline CDR1 MRHNA, CDR2 SNTAGT. CDR3 sequence: CASSDSTSGSNEQFF. For the CDR3, the DNA is TGTGCCAGCAGTGACTCGACTAGCGGGAGCAATGAGCAGTTCTTC.

V gene TRBV6-1 combines with J gene TRBJ1-5, with TRBD1 as a possible D gene (6 bases). V was cut by 7 bases and J by 6 bases, with 16 bases left in between. The CDR3 spans 14 residues. The germline gives CDR1 MNHNS, CDR2 SASEGT. This CDR3 reads CASTSGGASQPQHF. The CDR3 DNA sequence: TGTGCCAGCACCTCGGGGGGGGCCAGTCAGCCCCAGCATTTT.

The rearrangement uses TRBV5-1 and TRBJ2-2; D may match TRBD1 or TRBD2 (6 bases each). From germline, CDR1 is SGHRS and CDR2 YFSETQ. Trimming cost V 1 base and J 1 base, with 11 bases left between them. This CDR3 contains 16 residues. The CDR3, as DNA: TGCGCCAGCAGCTTGACCGGGGGCCGGAACACCGGGGAGCTGTTTTTT. Encoded protein: CASSLTGGRNTGELFF.

The gene calls are TRBV2 and TRBJ2-3; the match to TRBD2 covers 10 bases. V trimming: 6 bases; J trimming: 2 bases; junction bases outside the gene matches: 5. The CDR3 runs 15 residues. CDR1 and CDR2 (germline): SNHLY, FYNNEI. The DNA for the CDR3 is TGTGCCAGCAGCCTAGCGGGGGCGAACACAGATACGCAGTATTTT. Encoded protein: CASSLAGANTDTQYF. Drawing the rest from reference TRBV2 and TRBJ2-3, the complete variable domain is EPEVTQTPSHQVTQMGQEVILRCVPISNHLYFYWYRQILGQKVEFLVSFYNNEISEKSEIFDDQFSVERPDGSNFTLKIRSTKLEDSAMYFCASSLAGANTDTQYFGPGTRLTVL.

The gene calls are TRBV6-1 and TRBJ1-6; D call uncertain. CDR1 and CDR2 from the germline V gene are MNHNS and SASEGT. With 7 bases removed from V and 7 bases from J, the gap between germline ends came to 17 bases. CDR3 length: 15 amino acids. The CDR3 reads CASIRGGERNSPLHF. CDR3 DNA sequence: TGTGCCAGCATCCGGGGTGGGGAGCGAAATTCACCCCTCCACTTT.

The chain links TRBV6-5 to TRBJ2-3; a weak D match, TRBD2 (5 bases). The germline V gene encodes CDR1 MNHEY and CDR2 SVGAGI. Deletions cut 10 bases from V and 3 bases from J, with 17 bases between. There are 14 residues in the CDR3. DNA for the CDR3: TGTGCCACCAGAGCGGCCCCGGGGACAGATACGCAGTATTTT. It translates to CATRAAPGTDTQYF.

This clone was found a few times. The chain joins TRBV29-1 to TRBJ2-1; D might be TRBD1 (7 bases). The germline V and J ends were trimmed by 7 bases and 7 bases, with 17 bases remaining between them. Germline values: CDR1 SQVTM, CDR2 ANQGSEA. The CDR3 runs 13 residues. The CDR3 is CSGGDRAGNEQFF. In DNA, the CDR3 is TGCAGCGGGGGTGACAGGGCGGGAAATGAGCAGTTCTTC.

This clone was seen only once. V usage is TRBV7-9 and J usage is TRBJ2-2, with D unclear. The CDR3 totals 15 residues. The V gene's germline CDR1 is SEHNR and CDR2 FQNEAQ (reference sequence). V was pared by 0 bases and J by 3 bases, with 8 bases between. CDR3 amino acids: CASSLAVGHTGELFF. The CDR3, as DNA: TGTGCCAGCAGCTTAGCAGTCGGCCACACCGGGGAGCTGTTTTTT.

CDR3 residues: CASSPGLAGAYYEQYF. The CDR3, as DNA: TGCGCCAGCAGCCCGGGACTAGCGGGAGCGTACTACGAGCAGTACTTC. The chain is built from TRBV5-1 and TRBJ2-7; TRBD2 aligns across 14 bases. The CDR3 runs to 16 residues. V shed 4 bases and J 3 bases; nucleotides not matched to a gene: 6. Germline lookup yields CDR1 SGHRS and CDR2 YFSETQ.

This clone came up a few times. The J gene is TRBJ1-2, the V gene TRBV29-1; 7 bases align to TRBD1. The CDR3 has 14 amino acids. CDR1 and CDR2 from the germline V gene are SQVTM and ANQGSEA. V dropped 6 bases and J dropped 4; count of bases not matched to a gene: 11. The CDR3 loop reads CSVIDRVLGYGYTF. The CDR3 bases are TGCAGCGTGATTGACAGGGTCCTAGGCTATGGCTACACCTTC. Using reference TRBV29-1 and TRBJ1-2 for the parts outside the CDR3, the full variable domain is SAVISQKPSRDICQRGTSLTIQCQVDSQVTMMFWYRQQPGQSLTLIATANQGSEATYESGFVIDKFPISRPNLTFSTLTVSNMSPEDSSIYLCSVIDRVLGYGYTFGSGTRLTVV.

The chain uses TRBV19 and TRBJ1-6; D gene unclear. Trimming shortened V by 6 bases and J by 4 bases, and 7 bases separated the two germline ends. CDR1 LNHDA and CDR2 SQIVND come from the germline V gene (reference sequence). The CDR3 length is 13 residues. The CDR3: CASSGDYNSPLHF. CDR3 bases: TGTGCCAGTAGCGGGGATTATAATTCACCCCTCCACTTT.

The chain uses TRBV21-1 and TRBJ1-3; the table names TRBD1, a call not compared with the DNA. TRBV21-1 is a documented pseudogene. This CDR3 contains 17 residues. CDR3: CASSRGLLQHARNTIYF. The CDR3 DNA is TGTGCCAGCAGTAGGGGCCTGCTACAACACGCACGAAACACCATATATTTT.

The chain joins TRBV27 to TRBJ1-6, with D uncertain. CDR3 length equals 16 residues. CDR1 is MNHEY and CDR2 is SMNVEV in the germline V gene (reference sequence). V was trimmed by 5 bases and J by 7 bases, leaving 18 bases between them. In DNA, the CDR3 is TGTGCCAGCAGTCCACAGTCGGGTCCACGGAATTCACCCCTCCACTTT. It encodes CASSPQSGPRNSPLHF.

This sequence joins TRBV5-4 and TRBJ2-1, with D uncertain. Germline V lookup: CDR1 SGHNT, CDR2 YYREEE (reference sequence). V lost 3 bases and J 5 bases, leaving 12 bases between the germline ends. This CDR3 is built from 14 residues. The CDR3 nucleotides read TGTGCCAGCAGCTGGCAGGACGGAAACAATGAGCAGTTCTTC. Protein: CASSWQDGNNEQFF. Full variable domain (rest looked up from reference TRBV5-4 and TRBJ2-1): ETGVTQSPTHLIKTRGQQVTLRCSSQSGHNTVSWYQQALGQGPQFIFQYYREEENGRGNFPPRFSGLQFPNYSSELNVNALELDDSALYLCASSWQDGNNEQFFGPGTRLTVL.

In DNA form, the CDR3 reads TGCGCCAGCAGCCACCGAGATTTACAGGGACTCTACGAGCAGTACTTC. The encoded protein is CASSHRDLQGLYEQYF. The J gene is TRBJ2-7, the V gene TRBV4-1, with D perhaps TRBD1 or TRBD2 (6 bases each). CDR1 is MGHRA, CDR2 YSYEKL, per germline. There are 16 residues in the CDR3. V lost 3 bases, J lost 3 bases, and 18 bases lay in between.

The CDR3 nucleotides read TGTGCCAGCAGCTTTGGCCGGCGGGAGGGAAATGAGCAGTTCTTC. Translated: CASSFGRREGNEQFF. This sequence joins TRBV11-2 and TRBJ2-1, with 9 bases aligning to TRBD2. The CDR3 length is 15 residues. With 3 bases clipped from V and 7 bases from J, the junction kept 7 bases outside the gene matches. Germline V gene lookup returns CDR1 SGHAT and CDR2 FQNNGV.

The chain links TRBV28 to TRBJ2-7; 11 bases are a match to TRBD2. Trimming cost V 5 bases and J 3 bases; bases outside gene matches: 9. CDR1 is MDHEN and CDR2 is SYDVKM in the germline V gene. The CDR3 contains 16 residues. The CDR3 bases are TGTGCCAGCAGTAGCGACTCTAGCGGGAGGCTCTACGAGCAGTACTTC. This sequence encodes CASSSDSSGRLYEQYF.